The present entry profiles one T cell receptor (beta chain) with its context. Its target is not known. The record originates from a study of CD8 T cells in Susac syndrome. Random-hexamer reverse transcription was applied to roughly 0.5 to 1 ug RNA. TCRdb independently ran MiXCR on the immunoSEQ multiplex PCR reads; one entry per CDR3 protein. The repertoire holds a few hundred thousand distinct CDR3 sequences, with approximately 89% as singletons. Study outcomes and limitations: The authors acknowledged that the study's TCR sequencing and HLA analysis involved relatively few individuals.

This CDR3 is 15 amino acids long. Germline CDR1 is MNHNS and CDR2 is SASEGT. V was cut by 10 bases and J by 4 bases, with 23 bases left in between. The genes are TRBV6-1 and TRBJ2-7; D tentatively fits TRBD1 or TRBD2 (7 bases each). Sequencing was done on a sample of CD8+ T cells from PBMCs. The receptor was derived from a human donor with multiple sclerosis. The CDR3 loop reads CATGGGGSVLYEQYF. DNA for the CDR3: TGTGCCACGGGAGGAGGGGGCTCCGTCTTATACGAGCAGTACTTC.